This TCR beta chain emerged from a study of blood T cell repertoires in COVID-19 (dated by TCRdb to the early 2020s). Regarding the complete study: Collaborator samples came from the United States, Italy and Spain and covered acute and convalescent phases of COVID-19. The prospective study material was composed of cDNA or gDNA derived from T cells, B-cell-depleted T cells, or PBMCs. The dataset comprised deeply sampled blood TCRbeta repertoires from subjects exposed to, actively infected with, or recovered from COVID-19. A freely available public database, intended as a resource for researchers studying the immune response to SARS-CoV-2, is where the repertoires were released. The samples were drawn from the first 160 participants of the ongoing ImmuneRACE study and from 950 to 1,500 subjects provided by 6 global collaborators. Nearly every sample came with metadata listing a de-identified subject ID, COVID-19 status, age in years and sex. Where HLA class I and class II types were available, the types were taken from metadata supplied by the sample provider, not from assay-based typing. Findings and caveats that apply to the study as a whole: Clinical and demographic metadata were provided uncurated, with the amount varying by source and participant.

The immunoSEQ Assay, a bias-controlled multiplex PCR, was used to amplify TCRbeta CDR3 regions from genomic DNA. Regarding the original processing steps: The number of nucleated cells in each sample was estimated from the amplification of reference gene primers within the assay. Sequence reads were collapsed and filtered to measure the absolute abundance of every unique TCRbeta CDR3 rearrangement. Productive Simpson clonality was computed per sample as the square root of Simpson's diversity index over productive rearrangements. The clones in this table, taken by TCRdb from immuneACCESS, are in-frame only. Not every clone is retained; where verified, under half of the shortfall comes from an unresolved V gene, and the cause of the rest is unknown. V and J calls and clone size are given by that table; D and trimming were obtained from the DNA. Counted in this sample were 26,000 or so clones; about 90% of them appeared once. The ten largest account for approximately 11% of the sample.

From its cysteine to its phenylalanine, the CDR3 spans 15 amino acids. Of all the DNA, just the CDR3 is kept, 45 bases in frame from base 1. From a lookup of the germline V gene, CDR1 and CDR2 are MNHEY and SVGEGT. Germline trimming: 5 bases from V, 0 bases from J; junction bases outside gene matches: 6. Concerning this clone itself: Its cognate antigen has yet to be identified. It has no much larger one-base neighbor in the sample; base qualities were not kept.

Collaborating institutions collected whole blood in K2EDTA tubes following their own protocols. For TCRbeta analysis, collaborators shipped samples as frozen whole blood, isolated PBMCs, or DNA extracted from either of those sample types. This chain is built from TRBV6-2 or TRBV6-3 and TRBJ1-1; the central 7 bases match TRBD1. The clonotype originates from a man in his 70s with acute or convalescent COVID-19. Sequenced: peripheral blood. CDR3 reads: CASSRGQKLNTEAFF. The DNA sequence reads TGTGCCAGCAGTAGGGGACAGAAACTGAACACTGAAGCTTTCTTT.